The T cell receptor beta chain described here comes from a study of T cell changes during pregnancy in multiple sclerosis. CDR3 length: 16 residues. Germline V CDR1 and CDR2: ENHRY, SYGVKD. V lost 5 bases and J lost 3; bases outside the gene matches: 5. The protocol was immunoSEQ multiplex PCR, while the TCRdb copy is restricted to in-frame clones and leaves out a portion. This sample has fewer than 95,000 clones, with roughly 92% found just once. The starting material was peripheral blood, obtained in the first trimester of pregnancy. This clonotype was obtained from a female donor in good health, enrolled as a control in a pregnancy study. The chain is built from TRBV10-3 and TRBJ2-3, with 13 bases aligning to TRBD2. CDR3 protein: CAISSRTSGSTDTQYF. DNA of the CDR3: TGTGCCATCAGTTCCCGGACTAGCGGGAGTACAGATACGCAGTATTTT.